This record concerns one TCR beta chain sequence. Its target is unknown. This sample is part of a study of cytomegalovirus exposure and HLA in healthy donors. Overall study context: A later analysis reported the same platform for the 120 validation repertoires and the 666 first-cohort repertoires. Findings and limits, study-wide: In vitro checks showed that a few CMV-associated chains really do target CMV antigens.

Here immunoSEQ multiplex PCR was the method, and the copy in TCRdb shows in-frame clones only, minus some. The sample holds 55,000 to 65,000 clones; 96% are singletons and the top ten take roughly 0.98%. Sequencing was performed on PBMCs. The clonotype comes from a man younger than 35 in good health and CMV-seronegative.

The CDR3 region is CRAGAGGADTQYF. The CDR3 DNA sequence: TGCAGGGCGGGGGCGGGAGGTGCAGATACGCAGTATTTT. The chain combines TRBV29-1 with TRBJ2-3; TRBD2 matches at 8 bases. Germline-derived CDR1 and CDR2 are SQVTM and ANQGSEA. The CDR3 is 13 residues long.